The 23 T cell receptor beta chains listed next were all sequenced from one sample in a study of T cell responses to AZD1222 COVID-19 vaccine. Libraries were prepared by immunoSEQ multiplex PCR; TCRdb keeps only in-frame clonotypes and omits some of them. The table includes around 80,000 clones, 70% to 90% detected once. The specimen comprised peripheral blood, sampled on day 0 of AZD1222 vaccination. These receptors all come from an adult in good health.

The CDR3 DNA reads as TGTGCCAGTAGTATTTACGGAATCTCTGGAAACACCATATATTTT. This translates into CASSIYGISGNTIYF. The chain combines TRBV19 with TRBJ1-3; D not certain. The ends were cut back, 3 bases at V and 0 bases at J, with 9 bases in the middle. The CDR3 runs 15 residues. CDR1 is LNHDA and CDR2 is SQIVND in the germline V gene (reference sequence).

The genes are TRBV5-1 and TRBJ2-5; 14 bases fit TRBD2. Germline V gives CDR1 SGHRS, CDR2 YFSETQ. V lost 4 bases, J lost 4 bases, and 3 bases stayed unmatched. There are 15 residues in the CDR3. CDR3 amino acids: CASSPGTSGGETQYF. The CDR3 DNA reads TGCGCCAGCAGCCCCGGGACTAGCGGGGGAGAGACCCAGTACTTC.

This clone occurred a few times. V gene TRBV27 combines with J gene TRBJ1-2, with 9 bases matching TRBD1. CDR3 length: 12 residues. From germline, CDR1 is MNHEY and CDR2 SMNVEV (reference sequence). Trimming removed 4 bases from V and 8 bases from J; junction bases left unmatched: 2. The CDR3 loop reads CASSSGQGGYTF. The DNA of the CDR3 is TGTGCCAGCAGTTCCGGACAGGGGGGCTACACCTTC.

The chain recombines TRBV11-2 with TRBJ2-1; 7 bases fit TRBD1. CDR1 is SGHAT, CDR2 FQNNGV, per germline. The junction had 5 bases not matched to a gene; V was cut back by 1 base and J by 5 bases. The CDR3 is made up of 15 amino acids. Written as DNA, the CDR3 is TGTGCCAGCAGCTTAGGCAGGGGGTTCGACAATGAGCAGTTCTTC. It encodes CASSLGRGFDNEQFF.

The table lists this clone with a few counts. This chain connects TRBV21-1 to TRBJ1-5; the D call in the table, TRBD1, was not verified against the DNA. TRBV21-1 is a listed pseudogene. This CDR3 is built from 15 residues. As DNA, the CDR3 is TGTGCCAGCAGCCCTGGACAGGTTGACAATCAGCCCCAGCATTTT. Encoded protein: CASSPGQVDNQPQHF.

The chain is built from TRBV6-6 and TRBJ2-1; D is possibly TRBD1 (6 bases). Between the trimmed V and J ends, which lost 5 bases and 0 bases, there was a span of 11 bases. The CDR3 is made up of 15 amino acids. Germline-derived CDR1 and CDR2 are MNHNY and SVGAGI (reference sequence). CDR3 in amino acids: CASSQTGSSYNEQFF. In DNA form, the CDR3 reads TGTGCCAGCAGTCAAACAGGGAGCTCCTACAATGAGCAGTTCTTC.

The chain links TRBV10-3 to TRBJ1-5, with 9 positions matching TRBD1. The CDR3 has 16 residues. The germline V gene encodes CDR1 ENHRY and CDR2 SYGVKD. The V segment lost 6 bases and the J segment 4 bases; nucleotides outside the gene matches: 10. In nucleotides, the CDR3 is TGTGCCATCAGCTCGACTGGGACAGGGCGGAATCAGCCCCAGCATTTT. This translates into CAISSTGTGRNQPQHF.

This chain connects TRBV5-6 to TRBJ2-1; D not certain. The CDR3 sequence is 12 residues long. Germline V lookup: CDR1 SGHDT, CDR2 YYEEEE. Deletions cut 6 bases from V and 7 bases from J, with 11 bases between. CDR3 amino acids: CASTLSWNEQFF. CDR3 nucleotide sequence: TGTGCCAGCACCCTTTCTTGGAATGAGCAGTTCTTC.

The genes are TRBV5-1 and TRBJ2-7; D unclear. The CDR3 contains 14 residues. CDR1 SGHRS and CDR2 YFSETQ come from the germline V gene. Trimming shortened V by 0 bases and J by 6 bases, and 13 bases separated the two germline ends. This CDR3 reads CASSLVRSSGEQYF. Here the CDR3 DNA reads TGCGCCAGCAGCTTGGTTCGGTCGTCGGGCGAGCAGTACTTC.

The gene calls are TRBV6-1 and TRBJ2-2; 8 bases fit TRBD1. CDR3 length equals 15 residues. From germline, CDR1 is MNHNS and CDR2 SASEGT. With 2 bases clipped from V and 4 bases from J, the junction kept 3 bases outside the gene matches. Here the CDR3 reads CASSEQGAGTGELFF. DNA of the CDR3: TGTGCCAGCAGTGAACAGGGGGCTGGCACCGGGGAGCTGTTTTTT.

Written as DNA, the CDR3 is TGTGCCAGCAGCCAAGCGCTAGCGGGAGGGGATTCCTACAATGAGCAGTTCTTC. It specifies CASSQALAGGDSYNEQFF. The chain combines TRBV3-1 (or the pseudogene TRBV3-2) with TRBJ2-1; 12 positions agree with TRBD2. V shed 1 base, J shed 1 base, and the junction held 5 bases outside the gene matches. CDR3 length equals 18 residues. Germline V gene data show CDR1 as LGHDT and CDR2 as YNNKEL (reference sequence).

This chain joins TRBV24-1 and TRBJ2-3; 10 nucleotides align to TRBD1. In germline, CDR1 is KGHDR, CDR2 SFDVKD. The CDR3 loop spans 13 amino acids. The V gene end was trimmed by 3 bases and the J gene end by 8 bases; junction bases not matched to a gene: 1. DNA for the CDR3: TGTGCCACCAGTGATGACAGGGGGCCTACGCAGTATTTT. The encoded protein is CATSDDRGPTQYF.

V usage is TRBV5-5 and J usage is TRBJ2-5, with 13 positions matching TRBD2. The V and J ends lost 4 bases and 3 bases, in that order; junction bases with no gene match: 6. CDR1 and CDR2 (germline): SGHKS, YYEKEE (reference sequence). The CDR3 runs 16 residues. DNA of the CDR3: TGTGCCAGCAGCCAGGGACTAGCGGGGCCCGAAGAGACCCAGTACTTC. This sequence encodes CASSQGLAGPEETQYF.

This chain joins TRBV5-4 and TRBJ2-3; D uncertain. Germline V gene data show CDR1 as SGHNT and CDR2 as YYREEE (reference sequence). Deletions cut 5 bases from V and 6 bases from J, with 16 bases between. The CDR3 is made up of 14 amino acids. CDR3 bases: TGTGCCAGCAGGGTATCCCACCTGGCGGATACGCAGTATTTT. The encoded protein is CASRVSHLADTQYF.

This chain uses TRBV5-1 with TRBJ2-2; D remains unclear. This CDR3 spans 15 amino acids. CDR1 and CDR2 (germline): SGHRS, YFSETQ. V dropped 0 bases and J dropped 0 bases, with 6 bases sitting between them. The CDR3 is CASSLDTANTGELFF. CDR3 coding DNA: TGCGCCAGCAGCTTGGACACTGCGAACACCGGGGAGCTGTTTTTT.

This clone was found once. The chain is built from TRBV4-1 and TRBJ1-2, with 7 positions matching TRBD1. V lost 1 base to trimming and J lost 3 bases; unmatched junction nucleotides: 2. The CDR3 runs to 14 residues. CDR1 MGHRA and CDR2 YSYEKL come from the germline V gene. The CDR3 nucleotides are TGCGCCAGCAGCCAAGTTGGGACAGACTATGGCTACACCTTC. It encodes CASSQVGTDYGYTF.

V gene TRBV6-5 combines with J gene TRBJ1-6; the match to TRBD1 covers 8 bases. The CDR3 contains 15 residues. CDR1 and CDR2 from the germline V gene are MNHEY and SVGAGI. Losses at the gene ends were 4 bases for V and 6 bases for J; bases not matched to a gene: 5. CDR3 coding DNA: TGTGCCAGCAGTTTAGGACAGGGCCTTAATTCACCCCTCCACTTT. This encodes CASSLGQGLNSPLHF.

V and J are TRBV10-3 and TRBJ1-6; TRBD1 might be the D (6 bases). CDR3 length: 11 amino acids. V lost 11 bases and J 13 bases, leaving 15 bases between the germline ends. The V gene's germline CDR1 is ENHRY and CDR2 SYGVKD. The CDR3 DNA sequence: TGTGCCTCCCACCGTGGGGGCCCCCTCCACTTT. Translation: CASHRGGPLHF.

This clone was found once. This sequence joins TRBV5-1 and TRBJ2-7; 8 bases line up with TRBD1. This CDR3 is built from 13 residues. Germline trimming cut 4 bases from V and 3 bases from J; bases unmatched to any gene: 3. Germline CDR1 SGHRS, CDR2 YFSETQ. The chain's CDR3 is CASSQGAGYEQYF. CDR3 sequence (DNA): TGCGCCAGCAGCCAGGGGGCGGGCTACGAGCAGTACTTC.

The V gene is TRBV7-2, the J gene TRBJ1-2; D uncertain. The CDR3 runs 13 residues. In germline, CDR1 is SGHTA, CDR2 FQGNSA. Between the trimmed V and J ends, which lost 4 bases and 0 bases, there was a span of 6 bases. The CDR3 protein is CASSSSPNYGYTF. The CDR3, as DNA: TGTGCCAGCAGCTCAAGCCCTAACTATGGCTACACCTTC.

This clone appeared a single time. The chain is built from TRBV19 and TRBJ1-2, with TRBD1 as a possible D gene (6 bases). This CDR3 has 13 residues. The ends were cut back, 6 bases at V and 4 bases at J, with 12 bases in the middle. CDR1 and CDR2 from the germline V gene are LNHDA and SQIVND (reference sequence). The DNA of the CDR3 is TGTGCCAGTAGGGGGGCCCGAAGCTATGGCTACACCTTC. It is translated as CASRGARSYGYTF.

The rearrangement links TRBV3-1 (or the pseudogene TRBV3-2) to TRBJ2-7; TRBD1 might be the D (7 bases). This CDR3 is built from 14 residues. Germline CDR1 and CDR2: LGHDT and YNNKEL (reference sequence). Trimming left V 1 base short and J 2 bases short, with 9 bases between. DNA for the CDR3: TGTGCCAGCAGCCAAGCAGGGGGGCCCTACGAGCAGTACTTC. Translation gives CASSQAGGPYEQYF.

CDR3 nucleotides: TGTGCCAGCAGCTTGTGGTCAGACCAAGAGACCCAGTACTTC. Protein: CASSLWSDQETQYF. This rearrangement joins TRBV5-4 to TRBJ2-5, with D uncertain. V lost 1 base and J lost 0, with 7 bases in between. CDR3 length: 14 residues. CDR1 and CDR2 (germline): SGHNT, YYREEE (reference sequence).